A single sample gave rise to the 10 T cell receptor beta chains below, sequenced in a study of shared clonotypes between healthy human individuals. Clones were read by immunoSEQ multiplex PCR, and TCRdb kept only the in-frame ones, dropping some. This repertoire shows fewer than 400,000 clones, less than 85% found once; its top ten account for approximately 10%. Input material: memory CD4+ T cells sorted from blood. Described subset: CD45RA-negative fraction. The receptors were sampled from a man aged 30 to 39 in good health.

The chain links TRBV18 to TRBJ2-2; 12 bases match TRBD2. The CDR3 spans 18 residues. After removal of 3 bases from V and 3 bases from J, the junction contained 8 bases not matched to a gene. CDR1 is KGHSH and CDR2 is LQKENI in the germline V gene. The CDR3 loop is CASSPRLAGVGDTGELFF. As DNA, the CDR3 is TGTGCCAGCTCACCCCGACTAGCGGGAGTTGGGGACACCGGGGAGCTGTTTTTT. The whole variable domain, filled in from reference TRBV18 and TRBJ2-2, reads NAGVMQNPRHLVRRRGQEARLRCSPMKGHSHVYWYRQLPEEGLKFMVYLQKENIIDESGMPKERFSAEFPKEGPSILRIQQVVRGDSAAYFCASSPRLAGVGDTGELFFGEGSRLTVL.

The CDR3 here is CASSDRDYNEQFF. DNA of the CDR3: TGTGCCAGCAGTGATCGGGATTACAATGAGCAGTTCTTC. The J gene is TRBJ2-1, the V gene TRBV25-1, with a weak D call TRBD2 (5 bases). V was cut by 3 bases and J by 4 bases, with 7 bases left in between. Germline-derived CDR1 and CDR2 are MGHDK and SYGVNS. The CDR3 runs 13 residues.

V usage is TRBV28 and J usage is TRBJ2-3, with TRBD2 as a possible D gene (6 bases). This CDR3 is 14 amino acids long. V lost 6 bases and J lost 6, with 16 bases in between. Looked up from germline, CDR1 is MDHEN and CDR2 is SYDVKM. CDR3 coding DNA: TGTGCCAGCAGAGCGGGCGGTTGGGTCGATACGCAGTATTTT. Translating it yields CASRAGGWVDTQYF.

This clone was counted only a few times. The rearrangement uses TRBV25-1 and TRBJ2-7; TRBD1 matches 7 bases. The CDR3 has 17 residues. In germline, CDR1 is MGHDK, CDR2 SYGVNS. Trimming took 0 bases from V and 0 from J; bases not matched to a gene: 8. Here the CDR3 reads CASSEYGRDRNSYEQYF. The DNA of the CDR3 is TGTGCCAGCAGTGAATATGGAAGGGACAGAAACTCCTACGAGCAGTACTTC.

The chain has TRBV6-5 and TRBJ1-5, with 8 positions matching TRBD1. Germline V gene sequence: CDR1 MNHEY, CDR2 SVGAGI. V lost 5 bases, J lost 6 bases, and 3 bases stayed unmatched. This CDR3 is 13 amino acids long. This chain's CDR3 is CASSPGTGQPQHF. CDR3 nucleotide sequence: TGTGCCAGCAGTCCCGGGACAGGTCAGCCCCAGCATTTT.

This clone occurred a few times. The chain employs TRBV4-1 and TRBJ1-3, with no clear D. The CDR3 covers 14 residues. Trimming pared 1 base from V and 0 bases from J, leaving 4 bases between. Germline CDR1 and CDR2: MGHRA and YSYEKL. The CDR3, as DNA: TGCGCCAGCAGCCAAGGGGCCTCTGGAAACACCATATATTTT. Translation gives CASSQGASGNTIYF.

This chain uses TRBV2 with TRBJ2-2; 8 bases line up with TRBD2. Trimming took 7 bases from V and 3 from J; bases not matched to a gene: 4. CDR1 and CDR2 from the germline V gene are SNHLY and FYNNEI. The CDR3 sequence is 14 residues long. The CDR3 loop reads CASTGGRYTGELFF. CDR3 nucleotides: TGTGCCAGCACCGGCGGGAGGTACACCGGGGAGCTGTTTTTT.

Details on this clone: This sample also contains other DNA sequences that code for the same CDR3. The chain carries TRBV28 and TRBJ1-3; D unresolved. Per germline, CDR1 MDHEN and CDR2 SYDVKM. V was clipped by 3 bases and J by 1 base, with 10 bases between them. The CDR3 is 15 amino acids. CDR3 DNA: TGTGCCAGCAGTTTCCCCCGGGGATCTGGAAACACCATATATTTT. This sequence encodes CASSFPRGSGNTIYF.

The genes are TRBV2 and TRBJ2-7, with 10 bases fitting TRBD2. In germline, CDR1 is SNHLY, CDR2 FYNNEI. CDR3 size: 13 residues. Germline trimming cut 4 bases from V and 6 bases from J; bases unmatched to any gene: 3. CDR3 coding DNA: TGTGCCAGCAGTGGAAGCGGGAGGGGCGAGCAGTACTTC. This sequence encodes CASSGSGRGEQYF.

This clone has only one observation. The chain has TRBV12-5 and TRBJ2-3, with 7 nucleotides matching TRBD1. Germline V gives CDR1 LGHNT, CDR2 FRNRAP. J was trimmed by 8 bases and V by 1 base; bases with no gene match: 6. There are 14 residues in the CDR3. Written as DNA, the CDR3 is TGTGCTAGTGGTTTGGGAATACAGGGGAGTACGCAGTATTTT. It is translated as CASGLGIQGSTQYF.